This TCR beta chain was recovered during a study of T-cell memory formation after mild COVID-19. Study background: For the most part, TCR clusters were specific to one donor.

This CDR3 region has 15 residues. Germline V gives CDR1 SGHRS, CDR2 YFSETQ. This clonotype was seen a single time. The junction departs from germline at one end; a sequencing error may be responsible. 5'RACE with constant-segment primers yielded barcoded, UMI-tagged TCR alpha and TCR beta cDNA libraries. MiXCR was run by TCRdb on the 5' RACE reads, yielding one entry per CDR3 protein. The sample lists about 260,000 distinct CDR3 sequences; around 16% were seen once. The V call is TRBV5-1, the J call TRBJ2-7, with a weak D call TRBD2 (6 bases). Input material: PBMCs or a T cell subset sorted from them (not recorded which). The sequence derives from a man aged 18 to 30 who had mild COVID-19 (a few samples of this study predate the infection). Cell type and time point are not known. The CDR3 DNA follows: TGCGCGAGCAGCCCTAGCGCGGCCTCAACCTACGAGCAGTACTTC. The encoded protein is CASSPSAASTYEQYF.